This TCR beta chain was retrieved from a study of cytomegalovirus exposure and HLA in healthy donors. Whole-study context: Previous work identified 117 million unique TCR beta sequences from some 170 million T cells.

Study conclusions and caveats: CMV serostatus was the only immune exposure information that was available. Reportedly, HLA-A and HLA-B alleles of most subjects were accurately predicted from TCR beta. The presence/absence work took it that sequencing depth was about the same across donors.

PCR employed 60 Vbeta and 13 Jbeta primers. Generated by immunoSEQ multiplex PCR, the TCRdb table keeps only in-frame clones and is missing some. The top ten hold 2.4% of the sample, which has some 150,000 clones, about 84% seen once. Trimming cost V 3 bases and J 1 base; bases outside gene matches: 6. Germline CDR1 and CDR2: KGHSH and LQKENI. The CDR3 has 15 amino acids. In regard to this clone: What it recognizes is unknown.

The specimen was PBMCs. The V gene is TRBV18, the J gene TRBJ2-7; 7 bases fit TRBD1. The sequence came from a man aged 45-60 years in good health and CMV-seronegative. The CDR3 loop reads CASSPWTGESYEQYF. The CDR3 bases are TGTGCCAGCTCACCTTGGACAGGAGAATCCTACGAGCAGTACTTC.